What follows is one T cell receptor beta chain and its context. What it binds is not known. The germline V gene encodes CDR1 LGHNA and CDR2 YNFKEQ. Trimming took off 4 bases at V and 4 bases at J, with 14 bases between the two ends. The CDR3 spans 15 residues. The sample belongs to a study of blood T cells in healthy people across ages. Points from the study as a whole: The study found more naive CD4+ cells and higher diversity in long-lived than aged donors. Age advanced and TCR beta diversity per million T cells fell, roughly linearly.

A second about 6 to 12 cycle PCR used barcoded and J-beta primers. TCRdb re-called the 5' RACE reads through MiXCR, storing one row per CDR3 protein. The repertoire holds 650,000 or so distinct CDR3 sequences, with roughly half as singletons. This TCR was recovered from a woman aged 80 or over in good health. The V call is TRBV4-2, the J call TRBJ2-1; D gene ambiguous. Sample: blood. The CDR3 region is CASSPTATQYNEQFF. The CDR3 DNA reads as TGTGCCAGCAGCCCCACAGCCACACAATACAATGAGCAGTTCTTC.